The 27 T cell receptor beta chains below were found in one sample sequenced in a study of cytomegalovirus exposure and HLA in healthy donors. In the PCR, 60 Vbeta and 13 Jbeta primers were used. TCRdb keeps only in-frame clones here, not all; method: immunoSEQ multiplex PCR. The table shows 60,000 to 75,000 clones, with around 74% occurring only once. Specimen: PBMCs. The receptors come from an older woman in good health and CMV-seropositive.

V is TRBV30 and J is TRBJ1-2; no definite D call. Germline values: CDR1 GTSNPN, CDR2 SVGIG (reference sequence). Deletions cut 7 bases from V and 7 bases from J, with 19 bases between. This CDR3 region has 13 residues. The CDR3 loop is CASYFPPAVGYTF. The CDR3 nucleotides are TGTGCCTCGTACTTCCCCCCCGCGGTTGGCTACACCTTC.

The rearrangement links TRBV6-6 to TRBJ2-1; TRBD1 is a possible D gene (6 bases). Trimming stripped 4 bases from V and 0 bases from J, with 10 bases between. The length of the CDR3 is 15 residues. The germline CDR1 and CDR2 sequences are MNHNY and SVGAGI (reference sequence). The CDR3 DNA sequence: TGTGCCAGCAGTTGGACAGCCAGCTCCTACAATGAGCAGTTCTTC. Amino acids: CASSWTASSYNEQFF.

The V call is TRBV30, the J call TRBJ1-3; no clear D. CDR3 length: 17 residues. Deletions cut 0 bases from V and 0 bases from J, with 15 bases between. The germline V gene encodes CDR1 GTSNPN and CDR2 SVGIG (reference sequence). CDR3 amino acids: CAWSVTFGGSSGNTIYF. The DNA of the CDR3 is TGTGCCTGGAGTGTAACGTTCGGCGGCTCCTCTGGAAACACCATATATTTT. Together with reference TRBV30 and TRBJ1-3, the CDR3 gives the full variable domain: SQTIHQWPATLVQPVGSPLSLECTVEGTSNPNLYWYRQAAGRGLQLLFYSVGIGQISSEVPQNLSASRPQDRQFILSSKKLLLSDSGFYLCAWSVTFGGSSGNTIYFGEGSWLTVV.

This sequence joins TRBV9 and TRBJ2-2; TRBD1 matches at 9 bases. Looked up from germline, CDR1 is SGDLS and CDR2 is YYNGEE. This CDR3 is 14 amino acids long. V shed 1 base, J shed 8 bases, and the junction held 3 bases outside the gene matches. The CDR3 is CASSVTGGRGELFF. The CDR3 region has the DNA TGTGCCAGCAGCGTAACAGGGGGCAGGGGGGAGCTGTTTTTT.

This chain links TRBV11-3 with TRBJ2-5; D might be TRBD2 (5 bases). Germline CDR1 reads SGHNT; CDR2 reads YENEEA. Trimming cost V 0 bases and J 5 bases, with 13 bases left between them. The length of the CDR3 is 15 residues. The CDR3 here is CASSLDGLARETQYF. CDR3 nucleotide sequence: TGTGCCAGCAGCTTAGATGGGTTAGCGAGGGAGACCCAGTACTTC.

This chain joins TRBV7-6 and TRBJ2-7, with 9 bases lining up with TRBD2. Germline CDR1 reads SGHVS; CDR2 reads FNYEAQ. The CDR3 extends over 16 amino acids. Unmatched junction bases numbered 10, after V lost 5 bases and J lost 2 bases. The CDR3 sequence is CASSRNIAGETYEQYF. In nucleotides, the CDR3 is TGTGCCAGCAGCAGAAACATAGCGGGAGAAACCTACGAGCAGTACTTC. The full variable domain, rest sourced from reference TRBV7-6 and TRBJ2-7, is GAGVSQSPRYKVTKRGQDVALRCDPISGHVSLYWYRQALGQGPEFLTYFNYEAQQDKSGLPNDRFSAERPEGSISTLTIQRTEQRDSAMYRCASSRNIAGETYEQYFGPGTRLTVT.

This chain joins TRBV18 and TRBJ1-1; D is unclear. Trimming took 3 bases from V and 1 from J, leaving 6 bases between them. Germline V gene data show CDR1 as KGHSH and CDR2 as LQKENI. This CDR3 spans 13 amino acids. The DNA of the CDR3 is TGTGCCAGCTCACCCCAGGAGAACACTGAAGCTTTCTTT. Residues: CASSPQENTEAFF.

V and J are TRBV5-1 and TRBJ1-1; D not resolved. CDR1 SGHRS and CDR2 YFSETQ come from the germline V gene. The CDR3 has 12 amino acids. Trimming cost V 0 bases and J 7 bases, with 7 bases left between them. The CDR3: CASSLDGNEAFF. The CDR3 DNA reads TGCGCCAGCAGCTTGGACGGTAATGAAGCTTTCTTT.

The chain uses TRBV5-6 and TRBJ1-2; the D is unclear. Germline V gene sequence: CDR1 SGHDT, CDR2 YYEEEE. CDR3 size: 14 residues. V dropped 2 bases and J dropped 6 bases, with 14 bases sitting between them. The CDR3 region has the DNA TGTGCCAGCAGCTTCGGTCGAGGCGCAAATGGCTACACCTTC. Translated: CASSFGRGANGYTF.

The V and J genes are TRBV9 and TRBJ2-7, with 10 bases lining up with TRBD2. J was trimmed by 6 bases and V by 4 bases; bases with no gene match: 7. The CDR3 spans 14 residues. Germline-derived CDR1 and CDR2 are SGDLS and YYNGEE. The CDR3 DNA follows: TGTGCCAGCAGCCCCGGACTAGCGGTCTCCGAGCAGTACTTC. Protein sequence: CASSPGLAVSEQYF.

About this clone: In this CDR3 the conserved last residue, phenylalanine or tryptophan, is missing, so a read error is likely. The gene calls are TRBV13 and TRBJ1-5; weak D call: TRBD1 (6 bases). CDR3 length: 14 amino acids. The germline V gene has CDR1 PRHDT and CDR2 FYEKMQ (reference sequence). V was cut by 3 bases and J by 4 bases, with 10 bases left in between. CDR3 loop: CASSLGHPNQPQHV. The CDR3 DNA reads TGTGCCAGCAGCTTGGGACACCCAAATCAGCCCCAGCATGTT.

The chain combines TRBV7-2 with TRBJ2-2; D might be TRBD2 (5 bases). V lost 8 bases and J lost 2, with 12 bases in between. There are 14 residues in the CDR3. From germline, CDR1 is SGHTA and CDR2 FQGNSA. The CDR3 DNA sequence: TGTGCCAGCGGAGAGCGGATTAACACCGGGGAGCTGTTTTTT. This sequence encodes CASGERINTGELFF.

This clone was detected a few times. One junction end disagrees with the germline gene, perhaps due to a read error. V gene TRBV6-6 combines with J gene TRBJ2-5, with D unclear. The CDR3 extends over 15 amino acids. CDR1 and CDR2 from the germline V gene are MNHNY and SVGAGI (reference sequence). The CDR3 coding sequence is TGTGACAGCAGTCCTCCGGTCCTGTACCAAGAGACCCAGTACTTC. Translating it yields CDSSPPVLYQETQYF.

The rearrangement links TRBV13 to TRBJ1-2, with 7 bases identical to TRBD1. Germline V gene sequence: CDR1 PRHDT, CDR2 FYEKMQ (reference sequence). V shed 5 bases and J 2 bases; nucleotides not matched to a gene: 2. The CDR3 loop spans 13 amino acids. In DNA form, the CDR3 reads TGTGCCAGCAGCCTGGGACAGAACTATGGCTACACCTTC. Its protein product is CASSLGQNYGYTF.

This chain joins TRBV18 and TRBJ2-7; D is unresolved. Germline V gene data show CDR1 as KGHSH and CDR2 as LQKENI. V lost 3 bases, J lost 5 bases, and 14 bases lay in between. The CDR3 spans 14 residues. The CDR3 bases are TGTGCCAGCTCACCTGAGGCCGGCGGAGACGAGCAGTACTTC. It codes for CASSPEAGGDEQYF.

CDR3 amino acids: CASSENPTGVEAFF. DNA for the CDR3: TGCGCCAGCAGTGAGAACCCGACAGGAGTCGAAGCTTTCTTT. This chain joins TRBV10-1 and TRBJ1-1; D might be TRBD1 (6 bases). Germline V gene sequence: CDR1 WNHNN, CDR2 SYGVQD (reference sequence). V lost 2 bases, J lost 8 bases, and 15 bases lay in between. The CDR3 is 14 amino acids.

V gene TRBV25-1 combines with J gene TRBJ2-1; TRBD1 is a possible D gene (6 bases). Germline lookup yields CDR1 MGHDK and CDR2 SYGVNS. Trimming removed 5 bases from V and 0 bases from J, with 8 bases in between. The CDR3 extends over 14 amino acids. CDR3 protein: CASSQGPSYNEQFF. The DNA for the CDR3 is TGTGCCAGCAGTCAGGGGCCCTCCTACAATGAGCAGTTCTTC.

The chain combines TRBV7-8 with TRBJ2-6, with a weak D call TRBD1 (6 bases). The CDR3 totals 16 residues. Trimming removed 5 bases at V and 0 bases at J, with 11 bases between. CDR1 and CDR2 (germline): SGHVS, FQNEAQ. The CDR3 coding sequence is TGTGCCAGCAGCATTCTACAGGGCTCTGGGGCCAACGTCCTGACTTTC. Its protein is CASSILQGSGANVLTF.

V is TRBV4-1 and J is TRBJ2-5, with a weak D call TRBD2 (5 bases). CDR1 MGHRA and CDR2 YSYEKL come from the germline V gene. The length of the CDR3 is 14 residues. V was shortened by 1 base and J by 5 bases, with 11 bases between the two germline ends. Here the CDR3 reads CASSQAGGLETQYF. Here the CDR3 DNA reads TGCGCCAGCAGCCAAGCGGGCGGGTTGGAGACCCAGTACTTC.

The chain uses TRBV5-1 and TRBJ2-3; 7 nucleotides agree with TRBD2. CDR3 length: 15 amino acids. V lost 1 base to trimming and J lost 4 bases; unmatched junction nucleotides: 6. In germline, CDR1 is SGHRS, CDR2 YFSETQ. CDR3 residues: CASSLRGESPDTQYF. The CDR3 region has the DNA TGCGCCAGCAGCTTGCGGGGGGAAAGCCCAGATACGCAGTATTTT.

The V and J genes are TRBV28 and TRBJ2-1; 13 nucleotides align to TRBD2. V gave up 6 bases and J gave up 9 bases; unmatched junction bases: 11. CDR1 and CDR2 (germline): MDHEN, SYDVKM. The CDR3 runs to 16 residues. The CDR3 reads CASRTAGTSGNREQFF. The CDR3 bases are TGTGCCAGCAGGACTGCCGGGACTAGCGGGAATCGTGAGCAGTTCTTC.

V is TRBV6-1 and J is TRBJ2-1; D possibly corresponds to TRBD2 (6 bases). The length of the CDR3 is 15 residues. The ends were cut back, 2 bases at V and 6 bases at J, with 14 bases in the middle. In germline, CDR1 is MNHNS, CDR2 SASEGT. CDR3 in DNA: TGTGCCAGCAGTGAACTAGCGAGTGGGGGCAATGAGCAGTTCTTC. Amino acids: CASSELASGGNEQFF.

DNA for the CDR3: TGTGCCAGTAAGGAACAGGGGAGTACCGGGGAGCTGTTTTTT. Translating gives CASKEQGSTGELFF. J is TRBJ2-2 and V is TRBV19; TRBD1 aligns across 7 bases. Germline lookup yields CDR1 LNHDA and CDR2 SQIVND (reference sequence). V lost 7 bases to trimming and J lost 5 bases; unmatched junction nucleotides: 7. The CDR3 has 14 amino acids.

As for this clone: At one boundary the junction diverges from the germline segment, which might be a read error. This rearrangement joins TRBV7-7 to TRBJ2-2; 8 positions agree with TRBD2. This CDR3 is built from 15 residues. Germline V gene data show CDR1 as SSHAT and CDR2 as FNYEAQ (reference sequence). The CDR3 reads CASSFSGANTGELFF. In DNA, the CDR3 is TGTGCTAGCAGCTTTAGCGGGGCGAACACCGGGGAGCTGTTTTTT.

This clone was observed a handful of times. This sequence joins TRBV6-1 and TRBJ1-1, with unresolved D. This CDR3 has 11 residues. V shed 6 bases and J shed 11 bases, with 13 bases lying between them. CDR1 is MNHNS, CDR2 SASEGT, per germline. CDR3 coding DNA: TGTGCCAGCAGAGATATCGATCGGGCTTTCTTT. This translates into CASRDIDRAFF.

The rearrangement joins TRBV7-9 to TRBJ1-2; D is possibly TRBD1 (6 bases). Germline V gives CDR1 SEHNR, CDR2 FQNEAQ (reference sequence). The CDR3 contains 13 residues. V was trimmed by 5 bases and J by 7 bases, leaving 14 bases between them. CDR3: CASSDQGIRGYTF. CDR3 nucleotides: TGTGCCAGCAGCGACCAGGGGATCCGTGGCTACACCTTC.

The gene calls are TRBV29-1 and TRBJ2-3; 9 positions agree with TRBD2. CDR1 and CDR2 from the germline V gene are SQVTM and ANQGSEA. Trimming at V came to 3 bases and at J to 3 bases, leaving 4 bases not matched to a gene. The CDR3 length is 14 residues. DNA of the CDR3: TGCAGCGTTGAGACTAGCGGAAGGACAGATACGCAGTATTTT. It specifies CSVETSGRTDTQYF.